The 10 T cell receptor beta chains given below trace back to one sample, sequenced in a study of blood T cell repertoires in COVID-19 (dated by TCRdb to the early 2020s). Library preparation employed the immunoSEQ multiplex PCR assay. TCRdb obtained this table from immuneACCESS and retained in-frame rearrangements with V and J assigned. These tables miss some clones; where compared with another copy, unresolved V genes account for less than half of the shortfall, and the remainder is unexplained. This sample gives 200,000 or so clones in total; roughly 86% of them show up just once. 4.5% to 5.5% of the sample lies in the top ten. Material for sequencing was peripheral blood. These receptors all come from a woman between 65 and 79 years old with active or convalescent COVID-19.

This clone was seen once. The genes are TRBV6-5 and TRBJ2-1; D perhaps matches TRBD2 (6 bases). This CDR3 is built from 15 residues. Trimming stripped 6 bases from V and 1 base from J, with 13 bases between. Germline V gene data show CDR1 as MNHEY and CDR2 as SVGAGI. The CDR3 nucleotides are TGTGCCAGCAGGACGACTAGTTATTCCTACAATGAGCAGTTCTTC. It specifies CASRTTSYSYNEQFF.

This clone was counted a few times. This chain links TRBV29-1 with TRBJ1-6; 9 bases are shared with TRBD1. V gave up 7 bases and J gave up 7 bases; unmatched junction bases: 2. The CDR3 covers 12 residues. Germline V CDR1 and CDR2: SQVTM, ANQGSEA. The CDR3 sequence is CSAGTGNSPLHF. The CDR3 region has the DNA TGCAGCGCCGGGACAGGGAATTCACCCCTCCACTTT.

This chain links TRBV3-1 (or the pseudogene TRBV3-2) with TRBJ1-2; D remains ambiguous. Trimming removed 1 base at V and 6 bases at J, with 3 bases between. Germline CDR1 reads LGHDT; CDR2 reads YNNKEL (reference sequence). The CDR3 covers 11 residues. The CDR3 DNA follows: TGTGCCAGCAGCCAAGCTAATGGCTACACCTTC. It codes for CASSQANGYTF.

The chain links TRBV11-3 to TRBJ2-1; the D is unclear. CDR1 SGHNT and CDR2 YENEEA come from the germline V gene. Trimming took off 2 bases at V and 4 bases at J, with 12 bases between the two ends. The CDR3 is 15 residues long. The CDR3 nucleotides read TGTGCCAGCAGCTTACCGAGTAGCACGTACAATGAGCAGTTCTTC. Amino acid sequence: CASSLPSSTYNEQFF.

This clone was seen once. The chain links TRBV7-8 to TRBJ1-1; D gene unclear. This CDR3 spans 14 amino acids. Germline lookup yields CDR1 SGHVS and CDR2 FQNEAQ. Trimming took 1 base from V and 1 from J, leaving 7 bases between them. The CDR3 loop is CASSLVLRNTEAFF. The CDR3 nucleotides read TGTGCCAGCAGCTTAGTGCTGAGGAACACTGAAGCTTTCTTT.

The rearrangement uses TRBV2 and TRBJ2-7; D is possibly TRBD1 (5 bases). Germline assignment: CDR1 SNHLY and CDR2 FYNNEI. CDR3 length: 13 residues. The V end lost 3 bases, the J end lost 3 bases, and 9 bases lay between the germline ends. In DNA form, the CDR3 reads TGTGCCAGCAGTGATCAGGGTCTCTACGAGCAGTACTTC. Its protein is CASSDQGLYEQYF.

The genes are TRBV4-2 and TRBJ2-7, with 7 bases fitting TRBD2. The germline CDR1 and CDR2 sequences are LGHNA and YNFKEQ. J was trimmed by 6 bases and V by 5 bases; bases with no gene match: 13. There are 15 residues in the CDR3. The CDR3 reads CASSFSGSSLGEQYF. CDR3 sequence (DNA): TGTGCCAGCAGCTTTAGCGGGTCCTCTTTAGGCGAGCAGTACTTC.

J is TRBJ2-1 and V is TRBV5-6; 8 bases are shared with TRBD1. The V segment lost 4 bases and the J segment 7 bases; nucleotides outside the gene matches: 13. Germline V gene data show CDR1 as SGHDT and CDR2 as YYEEEE. The CDR3 sequence is 16 residues long. This CDR3 reads CASSQGLTGAGNEQFF. In nucleotides, the CDR3 is TGTGCCAGCAGCCAAGGACTGACAGGGGCCGGGAATGAGCAGTTCTTC.

The rearrangement joins TRBV29-1 to TRBJ1-2; weak D call: TRBD1 (6 bases). Germline V gene data show CDR1 as SQVTM and CDR2 as ANQGSEA. V was trimmed by 7 bases and J by 1 base, leaving 13 bases between them. The CDR3 spans 13 residues. CDR3 nucleotides: TGCAGCGCCCTAGGACAGCTTAACTATGGCTACACCTTC. Translated: CSALGQLNYGYTF. Using reference TRBV29-1 and TRBJ1-2 for the parts outside the CDR3, the full variable domain is SAVISQKPSRDICQRGTSLTIQCQVDSQVTMMFWYRQQPGQSLTLIATANQGSEATYESGFVIDKFPISRPNLTFSTLTVSNMSPEDSSIYLCSALGQLNYGYTFGSGTRLTVV.

The rearrangement joins TRBV24-1 to TRBJ2-3; D gene unclear. The V gene lost 5 bases and the J gene lost 4 bases, with 9 bases spanning the gap. CDR3 length: 13 amino acids. The germline V gene has CDR1 KGHDR and CDR2 SFDVKD. CDR3: CATSVGFPDTQYF. In nucleotides, the CDR3 is TGTGCCACCAGTGTCGGGTTCCCAGATACGCAGTATTTT.